The present TCR beta chain was sequenced within a study of cytomegalovirus exposure and HLA in healthy donors. The CDR3 runs 15 residues. V shed 3 bases, J shed 9 bases, and the junction held 9 bases outside the gene matches. CDR1 and CDR2 from the germline V gene are SEHNR and FQNEAQ (reference sequence). On this clone: The antigen remains unidentified.

The PCR employed 60 Vbeta primers together with 13 Jbeta primers. Data came from immunoSEQ multiplex PCR; TCRdb stores just in-frame clones and leaves some out. The data contain tens of thousands of clones, about 68% of them singletons. The study's findings and limits: When analyzed later, a missense DCLRE1C variant was found to be linked to TCR beta V- and J-gene trimming.

The receptor's source is a woman in her forties or fifties in good health and CMV-seropositive. V gene TRBV7-9 combines with J gene TRBJ2-1; 9 nucleotides agree with TRBD2. Input material: PBMCs. The CDR3 nucleotides read TGTGCCAGCAGCTTGTGGGCGGGGGGGCAGTTTGAGCAGTTCTTC. Amino acids: CASSLWAGGQFEQFF.